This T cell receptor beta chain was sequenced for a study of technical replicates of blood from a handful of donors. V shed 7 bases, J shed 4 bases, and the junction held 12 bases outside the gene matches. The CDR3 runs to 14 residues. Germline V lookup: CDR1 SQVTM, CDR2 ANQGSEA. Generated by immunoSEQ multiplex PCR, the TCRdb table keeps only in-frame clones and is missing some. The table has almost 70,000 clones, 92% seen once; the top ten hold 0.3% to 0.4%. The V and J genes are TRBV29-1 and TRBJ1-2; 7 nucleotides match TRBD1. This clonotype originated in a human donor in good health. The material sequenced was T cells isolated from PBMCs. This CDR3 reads CSALGPTGVYGYTF. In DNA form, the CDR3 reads TGCAGCGCACTGGGTCCAACAGGGGTCTATGGCTACACCTTC. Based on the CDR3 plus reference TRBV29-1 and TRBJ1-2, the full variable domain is SAVISQKPSRDICQRGTSLTIQCQVDSQVTMMFWYRQQPGQSLTLIATANQGSEATYESGFVIDKFPISRPNLTFSTLTVSNMSPEDSSIYLCSALGPTGVYGYTFGSGTRLTVV.